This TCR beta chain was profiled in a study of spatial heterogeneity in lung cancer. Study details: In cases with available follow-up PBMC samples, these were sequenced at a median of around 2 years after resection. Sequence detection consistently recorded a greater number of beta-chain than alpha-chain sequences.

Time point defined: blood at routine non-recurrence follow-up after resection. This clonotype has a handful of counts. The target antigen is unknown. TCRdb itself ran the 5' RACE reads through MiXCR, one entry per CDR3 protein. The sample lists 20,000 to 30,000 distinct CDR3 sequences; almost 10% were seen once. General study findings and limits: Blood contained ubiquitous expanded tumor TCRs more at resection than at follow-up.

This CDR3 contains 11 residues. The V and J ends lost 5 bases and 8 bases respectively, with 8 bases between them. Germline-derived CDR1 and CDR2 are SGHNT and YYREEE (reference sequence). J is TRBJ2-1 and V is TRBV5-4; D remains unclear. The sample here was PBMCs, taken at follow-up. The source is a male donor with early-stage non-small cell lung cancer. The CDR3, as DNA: TGTGCCAGCAGTTTTACCGATGAGCAGTTCTTC. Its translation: CASSFTDEQFF.